The 30 T cell receptor beta chains in this list originate from one sample, sequenced in a study of cytomegalovirus exposure and HLA in healthy donors. PCR involved 60 Vbeta and 13 Jbeta primers. Profiled with immunoSEQ multiplex PCR; TCRdb holds only in-frame clones, not every one. The sample records around 150,000 clones, approximately 70% being singletons. The sample was PBMCs. These receptor sequences come from a middle-aged man in good health and CMV-seropositive.

The CDR3: CASSTRTGSEQYF. CDR3 sequence (DNA): TGTGCCAGCAGCACTCGGACAGGGAGTGAGCAGTACTTC. The chain carries TRBV9 and TRBJ2-7; 8 bases map to TRBD1. This CDR3 is 13 amino acids long. The germline CDR1 and CDR2 sequences are SGDLS and YYNGEE. The V segment lost 4 bases and the J segment 7 bases; nucleotides outside the gene matches: 7.

This chain connects TRBV5-6 to TRBJ1-1; D gene ambiguous. CDR1 and CDR2 from the germline V gene are SGHDT and YYEEEE. The CDR3 runs 16 residues. V lost 4 bases and J lost 3, with 19 bases in between. CDR3 region: CASSPIHQRGYTEAFF. The CDR3 DNA sequence: TGTGCCAGCAGCCCCATCCACCAACGGGGTTACACTGAAGCTTTCTTT. Together with reference TRBV5-6 and TRBJ1-1, the CDR3 gives the full variable domain: DAGVTQSPTHLIKTRGQQVTLRCSPKSGHDTVSWYQQALGQGPQFIFQYYEEEERQRGNFPDRFSGHQFPNYSSELNVNALLLGDSALYLCASSPIHQRGYTEAFFGQGTRLTVV.

V and J are TRBV27 and TRBJ2-3; D is unclear. This CDR3 is built from 14 residues. Germline CDR1 is MNHEY and CDR2 is SMNVEV (reference sequence). The V end lost 4 bases, the J end lost 3 bases, and 11 bases lay between the germline ends. The CDR3 spells CASSSRQGTDTQYF. CDR3 in DNA: TGTGCCAGCAGTTCACGACAAGGAACAGATACGCAGTATTTT.

This clone was counted once. CDR3 in amino acids: CASSYDWTVSGNTIYF. The CDR3 nucleotides are TGTGCCAGCAGTTACGATTGGACAGTTTCTGGAAACACCATATATTTT. The chain recombines TRBV6-5 with TRBJ1-3, with D possibly TRBD1 on 6 matching bases. The CDR3 consists of 16 residues. CDR1 and CDR2 from the germline V gene are MNHEY and SVGAGI. With 2 bases removed from V and 1 base from J, the gap between germline ends came to 12 bases.

The chain links TRBV14 to TRBJ1-2; D might be TRBD1 (5 bases). The V end was cut by 0 bases, the J end by 7 bases, with 12 bases between. Germline CDR1 reads SGHDN; CDR2 reads FVKESK. This CDR3 is built from 14 residues. CDR3 amino acids: CASSQETVISGYTF. CDR3 in DNA: TGTGCCAGCAGCCAAGAGACAGTGATCTCTGGCTACACCTTC.

This clone was observed a single time. The gene calls are TRBV5-1 and TRBJ1-6, with D possibly being TRBD1 (5 bases). Germline V gives CDR1 SGHRS, CDR2 YFSETQ. V was clipped by 6 bases and J by 0 bases, with 16 bases between them. The CDR3 is 17 amino acids. As DNA, the CDR3 is TGCGCCAGCAAGGAGACAGAGATAAACTCCTATAATTCACCCCTCCACTTT. It yields the protein CASKETEINSYNSPLHF.

The CDR3 protein is CASSQGALAGGEQYF. The CDR3 DNA sequence: TGCGCCAGCAGCCAAGGGGCACTAGCGGGGGGCGAGCAGTACTTC. The chain is built from TRBV4-3 and TRBJ2-7; 12 bases fit TRBD2. CDR1 is LGHNA and CDR2 is YSLEER in the germline V gene. V was pared by 1 base and J by 6 bases, with 4 bases of the junction left unmatched. CDR3 size: 15 residues.

Here the CDR3 reads CASSLRWGGTNEKLFF. The CDR3 DNA follows: TGTGCCAGCAGCCTCAGATGGGGGGGAACTAATGAAAAACTGTTTTTT. The gene calls are TRBV9 and TRBJ1-4, with a weak D call TRBD1 (5 bases). This CDR3 has 16 amino acids. The germline V gene has CDR1 SGDLS and CDR2 YYNGEE. V gave up 4 bases and J gave up 1 base, with 14 bases separating them.

V gene TRBV25-1 combines with J gene TRBJ1-3, with a tentative D call TRBD1 (5 bases). Germline CDR1 MGHDK, CDR2 SYGVNS. The germline V and J ends were trimmed by 3 bases and 2 bases, with 11 bases remaining between them. The CDR3 covers 15 residues. The CDR3 loop reads CASSDSGGTGNTIYF. The CDR3 nucleotides read TGTGCCAGCAGTGATTCGGGGGGGACTGGAAACACCATATATTTT. Drawing the rest from reference TRBV25-1 and TRBJ1-3, the complete variable domain is EADIYQTPRYLVIGTGKKITLECSQTMGHDKMYWYQQDPGMELHLIHYSYGVNSTEKGDLSSESTVSRIRTEHFPLTLESARPSHTSQYLCASSDSGGTGNTIYFGEGSWLTVV.

The CDR3 bases are TGTGCCAGCAGTTTATCGGCAAGACATCAAGAGACCCAGTACTTC. Its protein is CASSLSARHQETQYF. The J gene is TRBJ2-5, the V gene TRBV27, with unresolved D. The CDR3 has 15 amino acids. CDR1 and CDR2 from the germline V gene are MNHEY and SMNVEV (reference sequence). Trimming took off 0 bases at V and 2 bases at J, with 10 bases between the two ends.

This clone was seen just once. V gene TRBV5-5 combines with J gene TRBJ1-2; D is unresolved. Germline V gene sequence: CDR1 SGHKS, CDR2 YYEKEE (reference sequence). The CDR3 contains 14 residues. Trimming pared 4 bases from V and 0 bases from J, leaving 10 bases between. The CDR3 coding sequence is TGTGCCAGCAGCGCCGTACATGCTAACTATGGCTACACCTTC. It yields the protein CASSAVHANYGYTF.

The chain joins TRBV4-2 to TRBJ2-2, with no clear D. Germline loops: CDR1 LGHNA, CDR2 YNFKEQ. The CDR3 totals 14 residues. Trimming shortened V by 1 base and J by 1 base, and 4 bases separated the two germline ends. The CDR3 reads CASSQAGNTGELFF. CDR3 sequence (DNA): TGTGCCAGCAGCCAAGCCGGGAACACCGGGGAGCTGTTTTTT.

This chain joins TRBV14 and TRBJ2-7, with TRBD1 matching 10 bases. The CDR3 totals 13 residues. V gave up 6 bases and J gave up 6 bases; unmatched junction bases: 5. Germline V CDR1 and CDR2: SGHDN, FVKESK. The CDR3 coding sequence is TGTGCCAGCAGTCCGACAGGGGGCCTCGAGCAGTACTTC. This sequence encodes CASSPTGGLEQYF.

This chain joins TRBV27 and TRBJ2-7; TRBD1 aligns across 7 bases. Germline V CDR1 and CDR2: MNHEY, SMNVEV (reference sequence). The CDR3 sequence is 14 residues long. Germline trimming cut 6 bases from V and 1 base from J; bases unmatched to any gene: 6. The DNA of the CDR3 is TGTGCCAGCAGGGCCACGGGACAGTCCTACGAGCAGTACTTC. It translates to CASRATGQSYEQYF.

The chain carries TRBV6-6 and TRBJ2-7, with 8 bases identical to TRBD2. This CDR3 has 13 residues. With V trimmed by 6 bases and J by 7 bases, 8 bases remained unmatched. Germline V CDR1 and CDR2: MNHNY, SVGAGI (reference sequence). The CDR3 is CASSLRGGPEQYF. The CDR3 DNA sequence: TGTGCCAGCAGCCTACGGGGGGGGCCAGAGCAGTACTTC.

The chain joins TRBV4-3 to TRBJ2-2; D gene ambiguous. The germline V gene has CDR1 LGHNA and CDR2 YSLEER. The V gene lost 5 bases and the J gene lost 5 bases, with 18 bases spanning the gap. The CDR3 loop spans 16 amino acids. The CDR3 nucleotides read TGCGCCAGCAGCAACTCAGACTCGCTAAAGACCGGGGAGCTGTTTTTT. Protein: CASSNSDSLKTGELFF.

This rearrangement joins TRBV4-1 to TRBJ1-1; no reliable D call. The CDR3 is 15 residues long. CDR1 is MGHRA, CDR2 YSYEKL, per germline. The V and J ends lost 1 base and 4 bases respectively, with 13 bases between them. The CDR3: CASSQVASRGTEAFF. CDR3 nucleotides: TGCGCCAGCAGCCAAGTCGCGAGTAGAGGCACTGAAGCTTTCTTT.

This clone was seen a handful of times. The rearrangement links TRBV10-3 to TRBJ2-2; 7 positions agree with TRBD1. The CDR3 sequence is 16 residues long. After removal of 4 bases from V and 1 base from J, the junction contained 6 bases not matched to a gene. The germline gives CDR1 ENHRY, CDR2 SYGVKD. CDR3 sequence (DNA): TGTGCCATCAGTGCCCCGGGACAGATGAACACCGGGGAGCTGTTTTTT. It translates to CAISAPGQMNTGELFF.

The chain employs TRBV7-9 and TRBJ2-5, with TRBD2 as a possible D gene (5 bases). The CDR3 contains 15 residues. The germline gives CDR1 SEHNR, CDR2 FQNEAQ (reference sequence). Trimming removed 1 base at V and 0 bases at J, with 9 bases between. The CDR3 is CASSLGTQYQETQYF. In nucleotides, the CDR3 is TGTGCCAGCAGCTTAGGGACTCAGTACCAAGAGACCCAGTACTTC. Complete variable domain (other parts from reference TRBV7-9 and TRBJ2-5): DTGVSQNPRHKITKRGQNVTFRCDPISEHNRLYWYRQTLGQGPEFLTYFQNEAQLEKSRLLSDRFSAERPKGSFSTLEIQRTEQGDSAMYLCASSLGTQYQETQYFGPGTRLLVL.

This chain joins TRBV6-1 and TRBJ1-2, with 9 nucleotides matching TRBD1. V shed 6 bases, J shed 6 bases, and the junction held 11 bases outside the gene matches. The CDR3 length is 15 residues. In germline, CDR1 is MNHNS, CDR2 SASEGT. The chain's CDR3 is CASSPRQGDGNGYTF. The CDR3 DNA sequence: TGTGCCAGCAGCCCACGACAGGGGGACGGGAATGGCTACACCTTC.

The chain employs TRBV29-1 and TRBJ2-2; tentative D call: TRBD1 (6 bases). Trimming shortened V by 7 bases and J by 6 bases, and 15 bases separated the two germline ends. The CDR3 is 13 amino acids. The V gene's germline CDR1 is SQVTM and CDR2 ANQGSEA. The CDR3 DNA follows: TGCAGCGGACAGGTTTTGGGGGCCGGGGAGCTGTTTTTT. Translating gives CSGQVLGAGELFF.

The CDR3, as DNA: TGTGCCAGCAGCTTGGACAGCGGCCAGCCCCAGCATTTT. This gives the protein CASSLDSGQPQHF. The gene calls are TRBV9 and TRBJ1-5; D may be TRBD1 (6 bases). The CDR3 runs to 13 residues. Between the trimmed V and J ends, which lost 4 bases and 7 bases, there was a span of 12 bases. The germline V gene has CDR1 SGDLS and CDR2 YYNGEE.

The V and J genes are TRBV11-2 and TRBJ1-2, with 8 bases fitting TRBD1. There are 15 residues in the CDR3. V gave up 0 bases and J gave up 7 bases; unmatched junction bases: 7. CDR1 and CDR2 from the germline V gene are SGHAT and FQNNGV. The CDR3 loop reads CASSLDLAGGLGYTF. The CDR3 DNA reads TGTGCCAGCAGCTTAGATTTGGCAGGGGGCCTTGGCTACACCTTC.

This chain links TRBV7-2 with TRBJ2-1; D is unresolved. The V gene lost 1 base and the J gene lost 0 bases, with 7 bases spanning the gap. Germline V gives CDR1 SGHTA, CDR2 FQGNSA. The CDR3 runs to 15 residues. The CDR3 DNA reads as TGTGCCAGCAGCTTAGGCGTTCTCTCCTACAATGAGCAGTTCTTC. Its translation: CASSLGVLSYNEQFF.

This clone was recorded a few times. The CDR3 reads CASTPGVNQPQHF. CDR3 nucleotide sequence: TGTGCCAGCACCCCAGGGGTCAATCAGCCCCAGCATTTT. The V and J genes are TRBV27 and TRBJ1-5, with D possibly matching TRBD1 (6 bases). This CDR3 spans 13 amino acids. The V end was cut by 7 bases, the J end by 3 bases, with 10 bases between. The germline gives CDR1 MNHEY, CDR2 SMNVEV (reference sequence).

The genes are TRBV9 and TRBJ1-1; D possibly corresponds to TRBD1 (6 bases). The CDR3 totals 13 residues. The germline V and J ends were trimmed by 1 base and 7 bases, with 11 bases remaining between them. CDR1 is SGDLS, CDR2 YYNGEE, per germline. In DNA, the CDR3 is TGTGCCAGCAGCGTAATTACAGGGAGTGAAGCTTTCTTT. Its translation: CASSVITGSEAFF.

CDR3 protein: CASSQDENSNRFF. The CDR3 coding sequence is TGCGCCAGCAGCCAAGATGAGAACAGCAATCGGTTCTTC. V gene TRBV4-3 combines with J gene TRBJ2-1; D remains ambiguous. This CDR3 region has 13 residues. Trimming cost V 0 bases and J 15 bases, with 15 bases left between them. Germline CDR1 and CDR2: LGHNA and YSLEER.

In this sample, this clone turned up once. The V gene is TRBV5-8, the J gene TRBJ2-1; 9 nucleotides align to TRBD2. CDR1 is SGHTS and CDR2 is YDEGEE in the germline V gene. The CDR3 is made up of 13 amino acids. V was clipped by 1 base and J by 14 bases; unmatched bases: 7. CDR3 coding DNA: TGTGCCAGCAGCTTGAGTGAGCGGGGGGTAAAGTTCTTC. Amino acid sequence: CASSLSERGVKFF. Supplemented by reference TRBV5-8 and TRBJ2-1, the full variable domain reads EAGVTQSPTHLIKTRGQQATLRCSPISGHTSVYWYQQALGLGLQFLLWYDEGEERNRGNFPPRFSGRQFPNYSSELNVNALELEDSALYLCASSLSERGVKFFGPGTRLTVL.

This chain joins TRBV9 and TRBJ1-4, with D possibly TRBD1 on 5 matching bases. Deletions cut 0 bases from V and 4 bases from J, with 7 bases between. Germline V gene data show CDR1 as SGDLS and CDR2 as YYNGEE. The CDR3 runs to 14 residues. The CDR3 loop is CASSVGQGNEKLFF. CDR3 DNA sequence: TGTGCCAGCAGCGTAGGGCAGGGTAATGAAAAACTGTTTTTT.

This clone was found once. A much larger clonotype is one base distant, so this may be a read error. The CDR3 protein is CASSQVQGMGTEAFF. The CDR3 DNA follows: TGTGCCAGCAGCCAAGTCCAGGGTATGGGCACTGAAGCTTTCTTT. V gene TRBV4-2 combines with J gene TRBJ1-1; the D gene is possibly TRBD1 (5 bases). The CDR3 is 15 residues long. The germline V gene has CDR1 LGHNA and CDR2 YNFKEQ. Deletions cut 1 base from V and 4 bases from J, with 13 bases between.